These 22 T cell receptor beta chains were all obtained from the same sample, sequenced in a study of post-analysis software for immune sequencing data (dated by TCRdb to between 2014 and 2017). The paper's findings and limits, for the study overall: Significantly higher frequencies in patients than in controls were found for about five TRBV segments, including TRBV5-6, TRBV5-1 and TRBV20-1.

Library prep was done by PCR. The data were produced on an Illumina HiSeq 2500. To reduce PCR and sequencing biases, unique molecular identifiers were incorporated into the TCR beta cDNA libraries. In TCRdb, the public reads were trimmed at Q25 with fastp and aligned with MiXCR, with productive beta chains retained. Entries are consolidated by CDR3 protein sequence, retaining the most common genes and DNA. The sample records 820,000 or so distinct CDR3 sequences, around 50% of which are singletons. The top ten clones comprise about 4.5% of the sample. No antigen has been assigned to these receptors. The sequenced sample consisted of blood. The receptors were gathered from a girl between 5 and 17 years old with multiple sclerosis.

V gene TRBV9 combines with J gene TRBJ2-7, with 12 bases fitting TRBD2. The CDR3 is 16 amino acids. V was clipped by 4 bases and J by 0 bases; unmatched bases: 5. Germline CDR1 and CDR2: SGDLS and YYNGEE. In DNA form, the CDR3 reads TGTGCCAGCAGCCCACGGACTAGCGGGATCTCCTACGAGCAGTACTTC. Its protein is CASSPRTSGISYEQYF.

J is TRBJ2-1 and V is TRBV5-1; 8 bases are shared with TRBD2. Germline V gene data show CDR1 as SGHRS and CDR2 as YFSETQ. CDR3 length: 17 residues. The ends lost 4 bases at V and 7 bases at J; junction bases unmatched: 16. CDR3 sequence reads: CASSRLEIAGLLNEQFF. CDR3 DNA sequence: TGCGCCAGCAGCCGCCTTGAAATAGCGGGGTTGTTGAATGAGCAGTTCTTC.

The gene calls are TRBV10-3 and TRBJ2-5; 7 bases are shared with TRBD1. CDR1 and CDR2 (germline): ENHRY, SYGVKD. CDR3 size: 14 residues. The V gene end was trimmed by 6 bases and the J gene end by 0 bases; junction bases not matched to a gene: 4. DNA for the CDR3: TGTGCCATCAGACTCGGGACAGACCAAGAGACCCAGTACTTC. Translating it yields CAIRLGTDQETQYF.

This clonotype has only a few counts. The J gene is TRBJ2-1, the V gene TRBV27, with TRBD2 identical over 13 bases. There are 14 residues in the CDR3. Germline lookup yields CDR1 MNHEY and CDR2 SMNVEV (reference sequence). Unmatched junction bases numbered 4, after V lost 8 bases and J lost 6 bases. This CDR3 reads CASSTSGGFNEQFF. The CDR3 coding sequence is TGTGCCAGCTCGACTAGCGGGGGGTTCAATGAGCAGTTCTTC.

This clonotype was counted a single time. The CDR3 region is CASSLVPGEGYTF. Written as DNA, the CDR3 is TGCGCCAGCAGCTTGGTTCCAGGGGAAGGCTACACCTTC. The chain joins TRBV5-1 to TRBJ1-2; D is perhaps TRBD1 (6 bases). The CDR3 has 13 residues. V lost 0 bases to trimming and J lost 8 bases, with 11 bases between them. Germline loops: CDR1 SGHRS, CDR2 YFSETQ.

The chain carries TRBV20-1 and TRBJ2-5; TRBD2 matches at 12 bases. Germline CDR1 reads DFQATT; CDR2 reads SNEGSKA (reference sequence). V lost 0 bases and J lost 5; bases outside the gene matches: 10. The CDR3 is made up of 17 amino acids. CDR3 sequence reads: CSARDSGTSGGMETQYF. The DNA for the CDR3 is TGCAGTGCTAGAGATAGTGGCACTAGCGGGGGGATGGAGACCCAGTACTTC.

This clonotype was seen a handful of times. The chain joins TRBV11-2 to TRBJ2-7; 9 nucleotides match TRBD2. This CDR3 region has 16 residues. The V and J ends lost 4 bases and 7 bases, in that order; junction bases with no gene match: 14. Germline V lookup: CDR1 SGHAT, CDR2 FQNNGV. The CDR3 here is CASSSVSGRPFLEQYF. The CDR3 DNA sequence: TGTGCCAGCAGCTCCGTTAGCGGGAGACCATTTTTAGAGCAGTACTTC.

This clonotype was seen more than once but under ten times. J is TRBJ2-7 and V is TRBV11-2; unclear D gene. This CDR3 region has 13 residues. Trimming stripped 0 bases from V and 4 bases from J, with 7 bases between. Germline V CDR1 and CDR2: SGHAT, FQNNGV. The CDR3 DNA sequence: TGTGCCAGCAGCTTAGACTCTGTGTACGAGCAGTACTTC. Translated: CASSLDSVYEQYF.

The genes are TRBV6-6 and TRBJ1-1; 8 bases map to TRBD1. V lost 6 bases and J lost 3; bases outside the gene matches: 9. Germline CDR1 reads MNHNY; CDR2 reads SVGAGI (reference sequence). The CDR3 is 15 amino acids. The DNA of the CDR3 is TGTGCCAGCAGCTCCCCGGACAGGGAGGACACTGAAGCTTTCTTT. Translated, it gives CASSSPDREDTEAFF.

The chain employs TRBV5-1 and TRBJ2-3; the D gene is possibly TRBD1 (5 bases). Germline V lookup: CDR1 SGHRS, CDR2 YFSETQ. V lost 0 bases to trimming and J lost 1 base, with 15 bases between them. This CDR3 region has 17 residues. CDR3 sequence: CASSLAVAGSGTDTQYF. In DNA, the CDR3 is TGCGCCAGCAGCTTGGCCGTGGCAGGGTCCGGCACAGATACGCAGTATTTT.

The CDR3 DNA reads as TGTGCCAGCAGCCAAGCGTTCACCAAGATAGGACAGGCGTCACCCCTCCACTTT. The encoded protein is CASSQAFTKIGQASPLHF. V usage is TRBV4-2 and J usage is TRBJ1-6, with 7 positions matching TRBD1. The CDR3 extends over 18 amino acids. V was pared by 1 base and J by 10 bases, with 16 bases of the junction left unmatched. Germline assignment: CDR1 LGHNA and CDR2 YNFKEQ.

In this sample, this clonotype turned up once. This chain uses TRBV12-3 or TRBV12-4 with TRBJ2-1, with 13 bases lining up with TRBD2. V lost 3 bases, J lost 9 bases, and 11 bases stayed unmatched. This CDR3 has 17 amino acids. CDR3 DNA sequence: TGTGCCAGCAGTTTGGGACTAGCGGGGCGCACAGGCCTTGAGCAGTTCTTC. Translating it yields CASSLGLAGRTGLEQFF.

The V gene is TRBV20-1, the J gene TRBJ1-4; unclear D gene. CDR1 and CDR2 from the germline V gene are DFQATT and SNEGSKA (reference sequence). The CDR3 is 11 amino acids. V lost 3 bases, J lost 8 bases, and 7 bases lay in between. The CDR3 sequence is CSASWREKLFF. The CDR3 DNA is TGCAGTGCTAGCTGGCGAGAAAAACTGTTTTTT.

Worth noting for this clonotype: One junction end disagrees with the germline gene, perhaps due to a read error. The V gene is TRBV7-7, the J gene TRBJ2-1, with D possibly matching TRBD2 (5 bases). Germline loops: CDR1 SSHAT, CDR2 FNYEAQ (reference sequence). This CDR3 comprises 14 residues. The CDR3: CASSALRPGDEQFF. The CDR3 DNA sequence: TGTGCTAGCAGCGCGCTCAGGCCCGGGGATGAGCAGTTCTTC.

This clonotype was detected only a few times. This chain joins TRBV6-6 and TRBJ2-4; TRBD2 might be the D (5 bases). V lost 2 bases, J lost 0 bases, and 11 bases lay in between. The CDR3 is 16 residues long. Germline V gene lookup returns CDR1 MNHNY and CDR2 SVGAGI (reference sequence). The CDR3 reads CASSYTTGIAKNIQYF. CDR3 DNA sequence: TGTGCCAGCAGTTACACGACGGGAATAGCCAAAAACATTCAGTACTTC.

The chain carries TRBV7-2 and TRBJ2-2, with 9 bases aligning to TRBD2. With V trimmed by 0 bases and J by 5 bases, 7 bases remained unmatched. The length of the CDR3 is 17 residues. Germline CDR1 reads SGHTA; CDR2 reads FQGNSA. The CDR3 sequence: CASSLAGLAGRTGELFF. CDR3 nucleotides: TGTGCCAGCAGCTTAGCCGGGCTAGCGGGGAGGACCGGGGAGCTGTTTTTT.

V is TRBV15 and J is TRBJ1-1; 10 bases are shared with TRBD1. The CDR3 length is 16 residues. Germline V gives CDR1 LNHNV, CDR2 YYDKDF (reference sequence). The V segment lost 0 bases and the J segment 1 base; nucleotides outside the gene matches: 2. The CDR3 reads CATSRDRTGGNTEAFF. The CDR3, as DNA: TGTGCCACCAGCAGAGACCGGACAGGGGGGAACACTGAAGCTTTCTTT.

DNA of the CDR3: TGTGCCAGCAGTCAACCCGGGACAGGACCGAACATTCAGTACTTC. Its translation: CASSQPGTGPNIQYF. The chain links TRBV6-1 to TRBJ2-4; 8 bases align to TRBD1. V dropped 5 bases and J dropped 7; count of bases not matched to a gene: 10. CDR1 is MNHNS and CDR2 is SASEGT in the germline V gene. The CDR3 length is 15 residues.

The chain recombines TRBV29-1 with TRBJ2-1; D unclear. From germline, CDR1 is SQVTM and CDR2 ANQGSEA. The CDR3 sequence is 11 residues long. Trimming stripped 4 bases from V and 8 bases from J, with 9 bases between. The CDR3 region is CSVAIYDEQFF. The CDR3 DNA is TGCAGCGTTGCCATATACGATGAGCAGTTCTTC.

This chain uses TRBV6-5 with TRBJ2-3; TRBD1 matches 8 bases. V gave up 6 bases and J gave up 8 bases; unmatched junction bases: 4. The CDR3 loop spans 12 amino acids. The germline gives CDR1 MNHEY, CDR2 SVGAGI. This chain's CDR3 is CASSLTGGTQYF. As DNA, the CDR3 is TGTGCCAGCAGCTTAACAGGGGGTACGCAGTATTTT.

The V call is TRBV13, the J call TRBJ2-4, with 7 bases that match TRBD2. The CDR3 runs 15 residues. Germline lookup yields CDR1 PRHDT and CDR2 FYEKMQ (reference sequence). V shed 6 bases, J shed 3 bases, and the junction held 8 bases outside the gene matches. The CDR3 nucleotides are TGTGCCAGCAGTCCCTGGCGGGAGATCAAAAACATTCAGTACTTC. Protein sequence: CASSPWREIKNIQYF.

This clonotype was seen a few times. The chain joins TRBV6-5 to TRBJ1-2; D not resolved. The V and J ends lost 4 bases and 1 base respectively, with 13 bases between them. The CDR3 is 15 residues long. Germline lookup yields CDR1 MNHEY and CDR2 SVGAGI. CDR3 coding DNA: TGTGCCAGCAGTTTGTCGGGCAGTGATAACTATGGCTACACCTTC. Translated: CASSLSGSDNYGYTF.